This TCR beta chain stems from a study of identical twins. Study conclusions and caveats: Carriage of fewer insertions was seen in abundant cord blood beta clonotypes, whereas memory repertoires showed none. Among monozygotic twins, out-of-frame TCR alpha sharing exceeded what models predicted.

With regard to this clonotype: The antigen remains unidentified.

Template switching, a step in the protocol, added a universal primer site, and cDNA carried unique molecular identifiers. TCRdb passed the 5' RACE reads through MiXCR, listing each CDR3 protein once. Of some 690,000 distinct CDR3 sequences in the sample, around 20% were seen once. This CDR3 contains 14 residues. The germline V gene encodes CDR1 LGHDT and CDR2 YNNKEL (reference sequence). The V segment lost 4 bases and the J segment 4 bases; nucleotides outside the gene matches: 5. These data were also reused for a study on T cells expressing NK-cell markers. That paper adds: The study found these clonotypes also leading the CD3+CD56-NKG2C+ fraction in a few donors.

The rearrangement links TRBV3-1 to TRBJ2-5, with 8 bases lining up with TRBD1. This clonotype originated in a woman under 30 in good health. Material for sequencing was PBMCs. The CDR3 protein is CASSPDRAPETQYF. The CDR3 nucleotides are TGTGCCAGCAGCCCGGACAGGGCTCCAGAGACCCAGTACTTC.